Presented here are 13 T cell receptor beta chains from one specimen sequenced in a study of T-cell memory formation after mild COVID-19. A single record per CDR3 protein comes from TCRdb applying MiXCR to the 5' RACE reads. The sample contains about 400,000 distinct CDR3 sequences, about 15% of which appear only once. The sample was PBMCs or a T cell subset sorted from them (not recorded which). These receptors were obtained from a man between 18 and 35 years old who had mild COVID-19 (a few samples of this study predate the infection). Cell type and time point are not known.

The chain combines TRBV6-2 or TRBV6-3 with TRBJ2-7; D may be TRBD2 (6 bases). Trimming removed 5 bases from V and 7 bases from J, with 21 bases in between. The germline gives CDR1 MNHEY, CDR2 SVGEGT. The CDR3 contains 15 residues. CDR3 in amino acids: CASSDGTSRVREQYV. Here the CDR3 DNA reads TGTGCCAGCAGTGATGGGACTTCTCGGGTGCGAGAGCAGTACGTC.

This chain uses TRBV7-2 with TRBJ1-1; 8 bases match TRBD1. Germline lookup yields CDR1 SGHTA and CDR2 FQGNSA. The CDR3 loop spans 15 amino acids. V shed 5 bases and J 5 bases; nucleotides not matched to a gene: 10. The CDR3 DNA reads TGTGCCAGCAGCCCCAGGACAGGGTCGAAGACTGAAGCTTTCTTT. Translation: CASSPRTGSKTEAFF.

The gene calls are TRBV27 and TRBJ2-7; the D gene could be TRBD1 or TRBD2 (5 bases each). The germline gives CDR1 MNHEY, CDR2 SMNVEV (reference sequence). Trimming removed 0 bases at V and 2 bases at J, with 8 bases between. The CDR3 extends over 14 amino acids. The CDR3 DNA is TGTGCCAGCAGTTTATCGGGGACCGCCTACGAGCAGTACTTC. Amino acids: CASSLSGTAYEQYF.

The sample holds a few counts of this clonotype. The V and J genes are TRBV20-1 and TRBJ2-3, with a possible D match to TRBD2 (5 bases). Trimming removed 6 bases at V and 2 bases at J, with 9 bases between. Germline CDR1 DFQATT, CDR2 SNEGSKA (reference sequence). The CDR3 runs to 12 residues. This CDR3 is CSAQLDTDTQYF. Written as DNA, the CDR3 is TGCAGTGCCCAACTAGACACAGATACGCAGTATTTT.

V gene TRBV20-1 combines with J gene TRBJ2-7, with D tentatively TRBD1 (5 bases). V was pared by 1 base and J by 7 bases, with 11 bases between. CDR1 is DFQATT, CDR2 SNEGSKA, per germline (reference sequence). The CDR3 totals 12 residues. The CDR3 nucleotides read TGCAGTGCTAGAGGGGGCGCTGGGGAGCAGTACGTC. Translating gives CSARGGAGEQYV.

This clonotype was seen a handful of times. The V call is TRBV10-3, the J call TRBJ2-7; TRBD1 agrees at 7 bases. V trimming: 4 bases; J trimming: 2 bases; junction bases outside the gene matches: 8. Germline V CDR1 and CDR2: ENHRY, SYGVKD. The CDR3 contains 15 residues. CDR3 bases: TGTGCCATCAGTGCGATGGGTCAGGGGGCCTACGAGCAGTACTTC. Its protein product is CAISAMGQGAYEQYF.

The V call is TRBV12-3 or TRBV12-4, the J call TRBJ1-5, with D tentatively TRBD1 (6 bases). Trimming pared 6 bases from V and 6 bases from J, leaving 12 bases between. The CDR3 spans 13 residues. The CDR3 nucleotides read TGTGCCAGCAGGCAACAGGGAGGTCAGCCCCAGCATTTT. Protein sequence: CASRQQGGQPQHF.

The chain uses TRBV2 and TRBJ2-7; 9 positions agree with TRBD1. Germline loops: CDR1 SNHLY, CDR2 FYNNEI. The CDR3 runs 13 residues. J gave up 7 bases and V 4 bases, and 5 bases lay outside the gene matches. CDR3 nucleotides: TGTGCCAGCAGTGCTCAAGGGACAGGGGAGCAGTACGTC. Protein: CASSAQGTGEQYV.

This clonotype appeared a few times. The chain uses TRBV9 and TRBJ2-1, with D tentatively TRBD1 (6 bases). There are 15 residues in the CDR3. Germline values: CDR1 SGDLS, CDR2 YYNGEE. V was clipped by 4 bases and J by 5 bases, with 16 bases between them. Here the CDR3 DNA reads TGTGCCAGCAGCCCAGGGGAAGGGGGAAACAATGAGCAGTTCTTC. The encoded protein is CASSPGEGGNNEQFF.

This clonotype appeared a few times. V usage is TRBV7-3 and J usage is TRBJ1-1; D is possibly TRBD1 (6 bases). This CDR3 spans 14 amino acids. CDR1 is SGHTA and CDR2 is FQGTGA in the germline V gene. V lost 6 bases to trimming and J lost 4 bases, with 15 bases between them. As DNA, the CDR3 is TGTGCCAGCAGTCCTACAGGGTATACCACTGAAGCTTTCTTT. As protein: CASSPTGYTTEAFF.

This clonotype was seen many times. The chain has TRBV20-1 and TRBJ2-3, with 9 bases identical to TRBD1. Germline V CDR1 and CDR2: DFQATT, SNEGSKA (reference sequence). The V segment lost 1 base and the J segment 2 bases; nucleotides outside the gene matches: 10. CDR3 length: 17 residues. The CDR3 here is CSARVLYGTGPTDTQYF. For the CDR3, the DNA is TGCAGTGCTAGAGTCCTATACGGGACAGGGCCCACAGATACGCAGTATTTT.

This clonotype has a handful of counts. This CDR3 is CACSLGVAAGELFF. The CDR3 DNA sequence: TGTGCTTGCAGCTTGGGAGTGGCGGCCGGGGAGCTGTTTTTT. The chain uses TRBV5-4 and TRBJ2-2; D is perhaps TRBD2 (5 bases). The CDR3 spans 14 residues. Germline V gene lookup returns CDR1 SGHNT and CDR2 YYREEE (reference sequence).

DNA of the CDR3: TGTGCCAGCAGCTTGGGCGTGATAATGGGCCAGTACTTC. Protein sequence: CASSLGVIMGQYF. V usage is TRBV7-9 and J usage is TRBJ2-5, with unresolved D. Germline V gene data show CDR1 as SEHNR and CDR2 as FQNEAQ (reference sequence). The CDR3 runs 13 residues. V was cut by 3 bases and J by 10 bases, with 15 bases left in between.